What follows are 15 T cell receptor beta chains derived from one specimen sequenced in a study of persistence of HIV-infected CD4 T cells (dated by TCRdb to 2020 to 2022). The immunoSEQ hsTCRB assay version 4 in survey mode was used to sequence TCRbeta repertoires from genomic DNA. What TCRdb holds here is the immuneACCESS table cut down to in-frame rearrangements. Part of the clones is not present; checked against another copy, under half of the missing clones reflect an unresolved V gene, and the others are unexplained. The sample table holds more than 45,000 clones, of which about 81% were seen once. Of the sample, around 3% falls within the top ten clones. Read against the paper, the sample's treatment or condition label means: suppressive antiretroviral therapy. Lysates of CMV-infected fibroblasts were used at approximately 10 ug/mL for cell stimulation. Nonresponding CD40L-negative CD69-negative CD45RO-high memory CD4+ T cells were sorted as memory populations depleted of antigen-responding cells.

The antigens these receptors bind are not known. The starting material was CD4+ T cells sorted from PBMCs after approximately 20-hour stimulation, obtained from a patient who received antiretroviral therapy. Per the publication, the cell subset or site label means: CD40L-CD69- CD45RO-high memory CD4 T cells not responding to CMV lysate. These receptors came from an adult man with HIV who was CMV-seropositive.

The chain carries TRBV6-5 and TRBJ1-1, with D possibly TRBD1 on 6 matching bases. Germline CDR1 MNHEY, CDR2 SVGAGI. Trimming pared 7 bases from V and 2 bases from J, leaving 11 bases between. The CDR3 contains 13 residues. Here the CDR3 reads CASKTGTNTEAFF. CDR3 bases: TGTGCCAGCAAGACAGGAACTAACACTGAAGCTTTCTTT.

This clone was seen only once. This chain connects TRBV7-2 to TRBJ1-5, with unresolved D. Trimming left V 3 bases short and J 1 base short, with 4 bases between. CDR1 and CDR2 from the germline V gene are SGHTA and FQGNSA. The CDR3 totals 13 residues. DNA for the CDR3: TGTGCCAGCAGCTTCGCCAGCAATCAGCCCCAGCATTTT. Translating it yields CASSFASNQPQHF.

The CDR3 reads CASSLVQGKDEKLFF. Written as DNA, the CDR3 is TGTGCCAGCAGCTTGGTTCAGGGTAAAGATGAAAAACTGTTTTTT. V is TRBV5-6 and J is TRBJ1-4; tentatively, D is TRBD1 (5 bases). Trimming left V 0 bases short and J 6 bases short, with 12 bases between. The CDR3 sequence is 15 residues long. The germline CDR1 and CDR2 sequences are SGHDT and YYEEEE. The complete variable domain, with remaining parts taken from reference TRBV5-6 and TRBJ1-4, reads DAGVTQSPTHLIKTRGQQVTLRCSPKSGHDTVSWYQQALGQGPQFIFQYYEEEERQRGNFPDRFSGHQFPNYSSELNVNALLLGDSALYLCASSLVQGKDEKLFFGSGTQLSVL.

The gene calls are TRBV14 and TRBJ1-2; D is uncertain. This CDR3 is 16 amino acids long. Looked up from germline, CDR1 is SGHDN and CDR2 is FVKESK. The V gene lost 0 bases and the J gene lost 2 bases, with 13 bases spanning the gap. CDR3 nucleotides: TGTGCCAGCAGCCAAGACTTGCCCCGTGGCAACTATGGCTACACCTTC. This translates into CASSQDLPRGNYGYTF.

The chain carries TRBV27 and TRBJ1-6, with a possible D match to TRBD1 (5 bases). CDR1 and CDR2 (germline): MNHEY, SMNVEV (reference sequence). The length of the CDR3 is 15 residues. The V and J ends lost 8 bases and 8 bases respectively, with 19 bases between them. CDR3 nucleotide sequence: TGTGCCAGCGGCGGTGGGACCAGAGGAGATTCACCCCTCCACTTT. It translates to CASGGGTRGDSPLHF.

The genes are TRBV9 and TRBJ2-1; D not resolved. Germline assignment: CDR1 SGDLS and CDR2 YYNGEE. The CDR3 spans 12 residues. V was trimmed by 0 bases and J by 8 bases, leaving 6 bases between them. In DNA, the CDR3 is TGTGCCAGCAGCGTAGGAGTGGATGAGCAGTTCTTC. As protein: CASSVGVDEQFF.

This chain links TRBV19 with TRBJ2-7; D may correspond to TRBD1 or TRBD2 (6 bases each). CDR3 length equals 16 residues. Germline assignment: CDR1 LNHDA and CDR2 SQIVND (reference sequence). V was cut by 8 bases and J by 3 bases, with 23 bases left in between. The chain's CDR3 is CASGQEGGSPIYEQYF. DNA of the CDR3: TGTGCCAGTGGTCAGGAGGGGGGAAGCCCGATCTACGAGCAGTACTTC.

The rearrangement links TRBV5-1 to TRBJ1-1, with 9 bases that match TRBD1. V lost 4 bases and J lost 3; bases outside the gene matches: 7. Germline loops: CDR1 SGHRS, CDR2 YFSETQ. This CDR3 has 15 amino acids. In DNA form, the CDR3 reads TGCGCCAGCAGCCTACGACAGGGGGGAGACACTGAAGCTTTCTTT. Its protein product is CASSLRQGGDTEAFF.

This sequence joins TRBV9 and TRBJ2-7; 9 nucleotides line up with TRBD1. J lost 5 bases, V lost 1 base, and 10 bases had no gene match. CDR1 and CDR2 from the germline V gene are SGDLS and YYNGEE. The CDR3 sequence is 16 residues long. The CDR3 DNA follows: TGTGCCAGCAGCGTAATGGGGGACAGGGCGAGGGACGAGCAGTACTTC. Translation gives CASSVMGDRARDEQYF.

This clone was seen just once. This chain links TRBV6-5 with TRBJ1-2; D might be TRBD1 (6 bases). Germline values: CDR1 MNHEY, CDR2 SVGAGI. V was clipped by 9 bases and J by 1 base, with 15 bases between them. This CDR3 contains 14 residues. CDR3 in amino acids: CASRADSVNYGYTF. The CDR3 nucleotides read TGTGCCAGTCGAGCGGACAGCGTTAACTATGGCTACACCTTC.

J is TRBJ2-3 and V is TRBV4-2, with D perhaps matching TRBD2 (5 bases). Germline values: CDR1 LGHNA, CDR2 YNFKEQ. CDR3 size: 13 residues. The V end lost 1 base, the J end lost 5 bases, and 7 bases lay between the germline ends. The CDR3 DNA reads as TGTGCCAGCAGCCAAGGAGGGATAGATACGCAGTATTTT. Protein sequence: CASSQGGIDTQYF.

This chain uses TRBV5-5 with TRBJ1-5; D may be TRBD1 (5 bases). CDR1 is SGHKS, CDR2 YYEKEE, per germline (reference sequence). Trimming pared 2 bases from V and 7 bases from J, leaving 13 bases between. The CDR3 is 14 amino acids. Written as DNA, the CDR3 is TGTGCCAGCAGCTTCATTCAGGGTGGGCAGCCCCAGCATTTT. Translating gives CASSFIQGGQPQHF.

This rearrangement joins TRBV6-6 to TRBJ2-7; 11 bases align to TRBD2. The germline gives CDR1 MNHNY, CDR2 SVGAGI (reference sequence). Trimming cost V 5 bases and J 3 bases; bases outside gene matches: 15. The CDR3 runs to 18 residues. This CDR3 reads CASSPYFTTSGSYYEQYF. The CDR3 DNA follows: TGTGCCAGCAGTCCATATTTTACTACTAGCGGGAGTTACTACGAGCAGTACTTC.

The rearrangement links TRBV7-2 to TRBJ1-5; tentative D call: TRBD1 (5 bases). Germline assignment: CDR1 SGHTA and CDR2 FQGNSA. This CDR3 has 14 amino acids. The V end lost 4 bases, the J end lost 3 bases, and 10 bases lay between the germline ends. CDR3 bases: TGTGCCAGCAGCTATGGGGCTCCCAATCAGCCCCAGCATTTT. Protein product: CASSYGAPNQPQHF.

This chain links TRBV27 with TRBJ1-1; 10 bases are shared with TRBD1. V lost 5 bases and J lost 10; bases outside the gene matches: 13. Germline V CDR1 and CDR2: MNHEY, SMNVEV (reference sequence). The CDR3 loop spans 15 amino acids. This CDR3 is CASSPGQGGVFRAFF. For the CDR3, the DNA is TGTGCCAGCAGTCCAGGACAGGGGGGCGTGTTCCGAGCTTTCTTT.